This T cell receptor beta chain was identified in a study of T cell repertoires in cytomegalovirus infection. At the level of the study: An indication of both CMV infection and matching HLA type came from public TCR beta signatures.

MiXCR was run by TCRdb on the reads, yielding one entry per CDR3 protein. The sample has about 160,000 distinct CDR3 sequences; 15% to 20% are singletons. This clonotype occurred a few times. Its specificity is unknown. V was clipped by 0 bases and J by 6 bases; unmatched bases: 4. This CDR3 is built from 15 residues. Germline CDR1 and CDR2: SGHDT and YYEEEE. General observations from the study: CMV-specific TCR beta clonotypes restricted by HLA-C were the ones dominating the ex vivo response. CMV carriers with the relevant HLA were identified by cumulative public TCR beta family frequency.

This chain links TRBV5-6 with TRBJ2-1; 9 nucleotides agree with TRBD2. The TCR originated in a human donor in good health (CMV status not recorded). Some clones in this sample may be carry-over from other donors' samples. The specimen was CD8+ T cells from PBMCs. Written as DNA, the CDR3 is TGTGCCAGCAGCTTGGGACTAGCGGAGACCAATGAGCAGTTCTTC. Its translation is CASSLGLAETNEQFF.